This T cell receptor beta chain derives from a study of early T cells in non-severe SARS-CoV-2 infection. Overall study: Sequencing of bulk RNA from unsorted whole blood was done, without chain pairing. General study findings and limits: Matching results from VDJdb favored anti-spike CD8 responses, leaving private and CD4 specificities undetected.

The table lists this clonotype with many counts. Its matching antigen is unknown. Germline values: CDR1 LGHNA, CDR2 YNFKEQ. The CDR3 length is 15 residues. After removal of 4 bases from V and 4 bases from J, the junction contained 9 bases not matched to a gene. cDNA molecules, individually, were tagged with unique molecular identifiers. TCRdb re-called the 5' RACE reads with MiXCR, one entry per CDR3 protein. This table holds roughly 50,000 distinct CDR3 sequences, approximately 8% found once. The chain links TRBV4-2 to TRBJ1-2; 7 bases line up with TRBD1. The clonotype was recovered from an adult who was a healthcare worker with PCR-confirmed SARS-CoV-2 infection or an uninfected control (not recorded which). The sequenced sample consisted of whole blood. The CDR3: CASSLRTGAGYGYTF. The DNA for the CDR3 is TGTGCCAGCAGCCTGAGAACAGGGGCCGGCTATGGCTACACCTTC.